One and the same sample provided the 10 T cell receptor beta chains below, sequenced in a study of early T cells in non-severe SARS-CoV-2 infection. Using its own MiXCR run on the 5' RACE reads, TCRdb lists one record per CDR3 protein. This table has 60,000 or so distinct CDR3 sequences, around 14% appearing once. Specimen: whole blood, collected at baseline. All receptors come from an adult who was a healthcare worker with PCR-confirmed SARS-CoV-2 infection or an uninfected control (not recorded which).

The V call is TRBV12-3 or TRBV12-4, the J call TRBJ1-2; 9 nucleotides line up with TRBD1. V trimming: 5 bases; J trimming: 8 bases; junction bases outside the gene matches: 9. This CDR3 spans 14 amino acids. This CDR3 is CASSEGQGPEGYTF. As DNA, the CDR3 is TGTGCCAGCAGTGAAGGACAGGGGCCTGAAGGCTACACCTTC.

The CDR3 DNA reads TGTGCCAGTAGTCCTCTCCCCGGGGGACGGAGAGATACGCAGTATTTT. This translates into CASSPLPGGRRDTQYF. V and J are TRBV19 and TRBJ2-3, with a tentative D call TRBD2 (6 bases). Trimming took 5 bases from V and 5 from J, leaving 20 bases between them. The CDR3 covers 16 residues. Germline CDR1 reads LNHDA; CDR2 reads SQIVND (reference sequence).

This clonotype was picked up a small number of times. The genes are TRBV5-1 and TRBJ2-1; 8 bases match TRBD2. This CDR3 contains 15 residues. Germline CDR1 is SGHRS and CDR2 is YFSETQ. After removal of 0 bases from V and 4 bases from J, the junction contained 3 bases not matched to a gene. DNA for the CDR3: TGCGCCAGCAGCTTGGAGGGACTAGATTACAATGAGCAGTTCTTC. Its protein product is CASSLEGLDYNEQFF.

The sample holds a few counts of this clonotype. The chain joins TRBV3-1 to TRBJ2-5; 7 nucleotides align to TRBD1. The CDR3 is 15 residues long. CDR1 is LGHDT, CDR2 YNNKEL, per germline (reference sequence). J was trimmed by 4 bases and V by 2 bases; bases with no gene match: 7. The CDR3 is CASSQNPGTAETQYF. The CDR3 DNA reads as TGTGCCAGCAGCCAAAACCCCGGGACAGCAGAGACCCAGTACTTC.

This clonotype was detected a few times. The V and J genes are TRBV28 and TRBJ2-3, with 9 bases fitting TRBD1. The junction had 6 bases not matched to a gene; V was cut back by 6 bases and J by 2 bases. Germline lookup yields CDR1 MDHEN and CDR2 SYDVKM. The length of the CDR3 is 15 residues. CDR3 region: CASSPGQGFTDTQYF. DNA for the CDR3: TGTGCCAGCAGCCCGGGACAGGGCTTCACAGATACGCAGTATTTT.

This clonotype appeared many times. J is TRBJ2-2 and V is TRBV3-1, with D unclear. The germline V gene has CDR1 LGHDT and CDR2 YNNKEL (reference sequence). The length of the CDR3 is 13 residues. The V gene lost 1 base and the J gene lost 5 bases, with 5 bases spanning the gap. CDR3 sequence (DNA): TGTGCCAGCAGCCAAGTCAAAACCGGGGAGCTGTTTTTT. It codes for CASSQVKTGELFF. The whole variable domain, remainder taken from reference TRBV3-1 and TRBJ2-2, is DTAVSQTPKYLVTQMGNDKSIKCEQNLGHDTMYWYKQDSKKFLKIMFSYNNKELIINETVPNRFSPKSPDKAHLNLHINSLELGDSAVYFCASSQVKTGELFFGEGSRLTVL.

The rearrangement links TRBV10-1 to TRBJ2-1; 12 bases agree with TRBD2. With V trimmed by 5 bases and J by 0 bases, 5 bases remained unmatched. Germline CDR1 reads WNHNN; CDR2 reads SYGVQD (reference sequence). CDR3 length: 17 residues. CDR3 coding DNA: TGCGCCAGCAGTCCTCGGACTAGCGGGACCTCCTACAATGAGCAGTTCTTC. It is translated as CASSPRTSGTSYNEQFF.

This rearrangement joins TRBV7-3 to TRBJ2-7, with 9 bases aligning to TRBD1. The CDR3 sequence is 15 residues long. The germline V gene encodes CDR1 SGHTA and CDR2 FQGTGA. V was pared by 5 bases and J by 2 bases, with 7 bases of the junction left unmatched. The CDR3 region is CASSPAGQGTYEQYF. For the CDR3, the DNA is TGTGCCAGCAGCCCCGCGGGACAGGGTACCTACGAGCAGTACTTC.

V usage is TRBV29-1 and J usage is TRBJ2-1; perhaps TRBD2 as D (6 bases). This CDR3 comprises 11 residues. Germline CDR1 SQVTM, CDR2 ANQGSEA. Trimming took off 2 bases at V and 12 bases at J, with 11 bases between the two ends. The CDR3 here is CSVENGGRQFF. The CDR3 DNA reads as TGCAGCGTTGAAAACGGGGGTCGGCAGTTCTTC.

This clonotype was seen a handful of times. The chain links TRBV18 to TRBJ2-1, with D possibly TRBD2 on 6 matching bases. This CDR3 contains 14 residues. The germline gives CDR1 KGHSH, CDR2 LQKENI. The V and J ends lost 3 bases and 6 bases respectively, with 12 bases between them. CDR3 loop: CASSPKTSTNEQFF. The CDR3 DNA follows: TGTGCCAGCTCACCCAAGACTAGTACCAATGAGCAGTTCTTC.